This TCR beta chain was sequenced in a study of cytomegalovirus exposure and HLA in healthy donors. Study-wide findings and caveats: In a later analysis, the majority of CMV-associated beta chains seemingly showed HLA restriction. In a later analysis, specific HLA alleles were associated with about 18,000 TCR beta sequences at a 0.05 false discovery rate. It was reportedly the case that the classifier diagnosed cytomegalovirus status with high specificity and sensitivity.

This CDR3 region has 16 residues. J gave up 2 bases and V 4 bases, and 10 bases lay outside the gene matches. Germline lookup yields CDR1 SGHVS and CDR2 FQNEAQ. PCR was performed using 60 Vbeta and 13 Jbeta primers. The method was immunoSEQ multiplex PCR; TCRdb's version includes in-frame clones alone and lacks a portion of them. The sample lists 100,000 or so clones, approximately 85% occurring once. Comments on this clone: Antigen specificity is unknown.

The TCR was taken from a man aged 25 to 40 in good health and CMV-seronegative. The sample comprised PBMCs. V usage is TRBV7-8 and J usage is TRBJ2-7; 8 nucleotides line up with TRBD1. In DNA, the CDR3 is TGTGCCAGCAGCTCCCACCCTAACAGGGGGGCCTACGAGCAGTACTTC. Translation gives CASSSHPNRGAYEQYF.